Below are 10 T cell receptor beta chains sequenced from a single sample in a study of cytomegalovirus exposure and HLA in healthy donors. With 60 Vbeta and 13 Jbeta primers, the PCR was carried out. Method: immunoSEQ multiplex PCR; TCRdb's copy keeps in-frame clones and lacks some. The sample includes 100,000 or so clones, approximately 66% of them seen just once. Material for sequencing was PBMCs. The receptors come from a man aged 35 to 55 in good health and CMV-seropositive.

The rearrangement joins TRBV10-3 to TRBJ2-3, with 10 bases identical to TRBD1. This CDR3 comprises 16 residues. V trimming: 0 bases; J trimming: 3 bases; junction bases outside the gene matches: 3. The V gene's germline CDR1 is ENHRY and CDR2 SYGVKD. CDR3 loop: CAISESPGQGTDTQYF. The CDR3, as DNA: TGTGCCATCAGTGAGTCACCGGGACAGGGGACAGATACGCAGTATTTT.

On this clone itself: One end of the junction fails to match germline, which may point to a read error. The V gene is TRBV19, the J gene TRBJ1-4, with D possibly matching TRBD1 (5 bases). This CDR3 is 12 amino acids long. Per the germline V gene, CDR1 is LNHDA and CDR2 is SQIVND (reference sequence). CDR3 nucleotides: TGTGCCAGTAGTATTCGGGGGAGTAAACTGCTTTTT. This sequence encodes CASSIRGSKLLF.

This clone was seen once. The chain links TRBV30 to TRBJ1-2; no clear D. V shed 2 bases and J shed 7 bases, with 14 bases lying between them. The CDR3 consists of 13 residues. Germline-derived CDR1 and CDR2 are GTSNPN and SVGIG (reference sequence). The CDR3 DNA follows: TGTGCCTGGAGTTCAGGACTGTCGGGTGGCTACACCTTC. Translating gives CAWSSGLSGGYTF. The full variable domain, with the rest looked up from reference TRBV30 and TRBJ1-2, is SQTIHQWPATLVQPVGSPLSLECTVEGTSNPNLYWYRQAAGRGLQLLFYSVGIGQISSEVPQNLSASRPQDRQFILSSKKLLLSDSGFYLCAWSSGLSGGYTFGSGTRLTVV.

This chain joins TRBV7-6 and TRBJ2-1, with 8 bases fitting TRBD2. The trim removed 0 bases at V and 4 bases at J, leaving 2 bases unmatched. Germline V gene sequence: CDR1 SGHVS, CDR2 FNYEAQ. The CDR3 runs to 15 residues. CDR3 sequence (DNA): TGTGCCAGCAGCTTAGCACTAGCGGCTTACAATGAGCAGTTCTTC. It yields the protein CASSLALAAYNEQFF.

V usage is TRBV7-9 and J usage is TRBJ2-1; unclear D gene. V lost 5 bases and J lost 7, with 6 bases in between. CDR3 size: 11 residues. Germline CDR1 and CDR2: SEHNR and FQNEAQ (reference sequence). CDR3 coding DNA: TGTGCCAGCAGCCCCAGTAATGAGCAGTTCTTC. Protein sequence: CASSPSNEQFF.

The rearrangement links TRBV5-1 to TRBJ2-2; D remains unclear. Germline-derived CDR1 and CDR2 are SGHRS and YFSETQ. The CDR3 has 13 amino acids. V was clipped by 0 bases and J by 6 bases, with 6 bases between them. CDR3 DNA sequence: TGCGCCAGCAGCTTGGACCGGGCCGGGGAGCTGTTTTTT. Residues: CASSLDRAGELFF.

Here the CDR3 DNA reads TGTGCCAGCAAGCCGGACTCCTACTACGAGCAGTACGTC. Translation: CASKPDSYYEQYV. The V call is TRBV2, the J call TRBJ2-7; possibly TRBD2 for D (5 bases). The CDR3 has 13 residues. Germline values: CDR1 SNHLY, CDR2 FYNNEI. Trimming took off 7 bases at V and 3 bases at J, with 13 bases between the two ends.

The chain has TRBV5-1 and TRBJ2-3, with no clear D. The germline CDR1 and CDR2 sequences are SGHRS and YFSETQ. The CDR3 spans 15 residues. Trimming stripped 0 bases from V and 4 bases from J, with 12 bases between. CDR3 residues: CASSLAPSRPDTQYF. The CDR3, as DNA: TGCGCCAGCAGCTTGGCCCCGTCGCGTCCAGATACGCAGTATTTT.

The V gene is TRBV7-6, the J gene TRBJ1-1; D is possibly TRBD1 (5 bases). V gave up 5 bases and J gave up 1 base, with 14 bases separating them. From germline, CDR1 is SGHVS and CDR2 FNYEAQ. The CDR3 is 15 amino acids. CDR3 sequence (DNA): TGTGCCAGCAGCAGAGAAGTAGGGGAGAACACTGAAGCTTTCTTT. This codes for CASSREVGENTEAFF. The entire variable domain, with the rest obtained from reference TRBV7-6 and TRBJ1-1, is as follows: GAGVSQSPRYKVTKRGQDVALRCDPISGHVSLYWYRQALGQGPEFLTYFNYEAQQDKSGLPNDRFSAERPEGSISTLTIQRTEQRDSAMYRCASSREVGENTEAFFGQGTRLTVV.

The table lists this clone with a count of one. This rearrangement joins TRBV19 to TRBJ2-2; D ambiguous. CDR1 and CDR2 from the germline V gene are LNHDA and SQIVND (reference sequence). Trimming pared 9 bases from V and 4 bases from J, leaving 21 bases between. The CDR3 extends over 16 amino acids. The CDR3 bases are TGTGCCAGCATCCATCCTTCTAGATTTGGCACCGGGGAGCTGTTTTTT. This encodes CASIHPSRFGTGELFF.